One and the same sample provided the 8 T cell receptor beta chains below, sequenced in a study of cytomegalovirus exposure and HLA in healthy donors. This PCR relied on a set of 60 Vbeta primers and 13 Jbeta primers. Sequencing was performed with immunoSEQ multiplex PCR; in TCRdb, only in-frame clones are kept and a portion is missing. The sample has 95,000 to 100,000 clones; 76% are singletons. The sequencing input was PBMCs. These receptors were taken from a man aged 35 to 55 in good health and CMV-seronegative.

The CDR3 loop is CASSRTSGTNEQFF. As DNA, the CDR3 is TGTGCCAGCAGTCGGACTAGCGGGACCAATGAGCAGTTCTTC. The chain is built from TRBV7-3 and TRBJ2-1; 12 nucleotides match TRBD2. Trimming took 6 bases from V and 6 from J; bases not matched to a gene: 3. In germline, CDR1 is SGHTA, CDR2 FQGTGA. The CDR3 has 14 residues.

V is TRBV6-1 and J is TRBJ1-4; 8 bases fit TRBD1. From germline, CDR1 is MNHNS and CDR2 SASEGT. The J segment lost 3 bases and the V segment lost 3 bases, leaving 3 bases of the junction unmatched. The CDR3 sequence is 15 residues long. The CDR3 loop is CASSDATGANEKLFF. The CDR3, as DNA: TGTGCCAGCAGTGACGCGACAGGGGCTAATGAAAAACTGTTTTTT.

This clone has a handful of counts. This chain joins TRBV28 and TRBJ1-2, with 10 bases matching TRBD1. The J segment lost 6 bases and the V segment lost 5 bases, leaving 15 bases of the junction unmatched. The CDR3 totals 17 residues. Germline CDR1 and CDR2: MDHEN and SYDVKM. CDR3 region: CASSPTAGTGEGHGYTF. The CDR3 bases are TGTGCCAGCAGTCCAACGGCGGGGACAGGGGAGGGCCATGGCTACACCTTC.

The CDR3 spells CATSIRQGPLNTEAFF. The CDR3 nucleotides are TGTGCCACCAGCATCAGACAGGGACCCTTGAACACTGAAGCTTTCTTT. This chain links TRBV15 with TRBJ1-1, with 7 bases aligning to TRBD1. Germline lookup yields CDR1 LNHNV and CDR2 YYDKDF (reference sequence). V was pared by 4 bases and J by 0 bases, with 8 bases of the junction left unmatched. The CDR3 totals 16 residues.

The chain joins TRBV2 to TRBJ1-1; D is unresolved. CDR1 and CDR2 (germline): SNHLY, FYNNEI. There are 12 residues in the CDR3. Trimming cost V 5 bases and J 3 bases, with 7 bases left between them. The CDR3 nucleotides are TGTGCCAGCAGTACCCGGGACACTGAAGCTTTCTTT. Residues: CASSTRDTEAFF.

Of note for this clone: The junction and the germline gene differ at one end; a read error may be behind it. CDR3 sequence reads: CSSSLVSDYGYTF. CDR3 bases: TGTTCCAGCAGCTTAGTTTCAGACTATGGCTACACCTTC. The J gene is TRBJ1-2, the V gene TRBV7-9; no firm D call. CDR3 length: 13 residues. Looked up from germline, CDR1 is SEHNR and CDR2 is FQNEAQ (reference sequence).

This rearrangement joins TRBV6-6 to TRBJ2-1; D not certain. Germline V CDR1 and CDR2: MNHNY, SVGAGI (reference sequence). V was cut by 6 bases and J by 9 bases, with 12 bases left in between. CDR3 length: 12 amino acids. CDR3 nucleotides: TGTGCCAGCAGCCCAACTGTAAGTGAGCAGTTCTTC. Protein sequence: CASSPTVSEQFF.

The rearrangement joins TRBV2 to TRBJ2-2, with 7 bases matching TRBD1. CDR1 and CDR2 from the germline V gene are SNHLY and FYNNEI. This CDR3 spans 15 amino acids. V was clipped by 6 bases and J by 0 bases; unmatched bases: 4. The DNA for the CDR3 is TGTGCCAGCAGGCCCGGGACAGCGAACACCGGGGAGCTGTTTTTT. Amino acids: CASRPGTANTGELFF.